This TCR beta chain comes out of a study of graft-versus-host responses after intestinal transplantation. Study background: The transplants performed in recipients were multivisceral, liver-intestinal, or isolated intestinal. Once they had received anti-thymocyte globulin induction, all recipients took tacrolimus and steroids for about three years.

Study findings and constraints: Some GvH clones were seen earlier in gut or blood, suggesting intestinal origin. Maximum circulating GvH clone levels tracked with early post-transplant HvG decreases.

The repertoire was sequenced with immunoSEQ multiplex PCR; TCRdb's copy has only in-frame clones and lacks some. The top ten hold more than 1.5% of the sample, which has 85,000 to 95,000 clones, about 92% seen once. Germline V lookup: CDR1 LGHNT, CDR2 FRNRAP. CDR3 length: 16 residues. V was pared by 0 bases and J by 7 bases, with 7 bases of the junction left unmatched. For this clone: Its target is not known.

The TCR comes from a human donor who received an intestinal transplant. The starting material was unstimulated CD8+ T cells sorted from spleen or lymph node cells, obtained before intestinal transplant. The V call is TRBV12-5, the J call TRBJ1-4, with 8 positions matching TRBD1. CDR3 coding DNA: TGTGCTAGTGGTTTGGTGAAGCAGGGGGCGAGTGAAAAACTGTTTTTT. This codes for CASGLVKQGASEKLFF.